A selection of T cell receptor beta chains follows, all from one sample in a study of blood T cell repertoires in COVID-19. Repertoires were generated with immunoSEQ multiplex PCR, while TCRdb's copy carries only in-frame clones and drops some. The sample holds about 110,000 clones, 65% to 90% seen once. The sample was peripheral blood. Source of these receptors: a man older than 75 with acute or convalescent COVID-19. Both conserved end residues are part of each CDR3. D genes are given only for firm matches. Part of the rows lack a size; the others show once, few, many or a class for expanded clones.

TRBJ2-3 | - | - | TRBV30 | CACGVGPAGRFVDTQYF | TGTGCCTGTGGAGTGGGCCCGGCGGGCAGATTTGTCGATACGCAGTATTTT
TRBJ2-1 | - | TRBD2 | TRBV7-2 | CASSFSLTSGSREQFF | TGTGCCAGCAGCTTCAGTTTGACTAGCGGGAGTCGTGAGCAGTTCTTC
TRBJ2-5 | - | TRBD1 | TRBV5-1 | CASSSDRGIQETQYF | TGCGCCAGCAGCTCGGACAGGGGGATACAAGAGACCCAGTACTTC
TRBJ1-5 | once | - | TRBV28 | CASTKSLEPQHF | TGTGCCAGCACGAAAAGCCTTGAGCCCCAGCATTTT
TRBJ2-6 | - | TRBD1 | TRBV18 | CASSSQGARGANVLTF | TGTGCCAGCTCGTCACAGGGGGCGCGCGGGGCCAACGTCCTGACTTTC
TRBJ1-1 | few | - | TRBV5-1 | CASSLKVATEAFF | TGCGCCAGCAGCTTGAAAGTGGCAACTGAAGCTTTCTTT
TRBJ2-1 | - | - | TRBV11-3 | CASSSDWQGGEQFF | TGTGCCAGCAGCTCCGACTGGCAGGGTGGAGAGCAGTTCTTC
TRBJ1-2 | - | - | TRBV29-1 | CSVPQGNYGYTF | TGCAGCGTCCCTCAGGGAAACTATGGCTACACCTTC
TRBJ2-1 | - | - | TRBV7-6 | CASSLKRELGEQFF | TGTGCCAGCAGCTTAAAACGGGAGTTAGGTGAGCAGTTCTTC
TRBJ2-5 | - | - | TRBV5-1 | CASSLGVVKAGETQYF | TGCGCCAGCAGCTTGGGGGTCGTAAAGGCAGGGGAGACCCAGTACTTC
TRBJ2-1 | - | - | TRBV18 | CASSLRGATQNHEQFF | TGTGCCAGCTCACTACGGGGGGCGACGCAAAACCATGAGCAGTTCTTC
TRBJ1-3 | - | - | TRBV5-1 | CASSLRGSGNTIYF | TGCGCCAGCAGCTTAAGGGGCTCTGGAAACACCATATATTTT
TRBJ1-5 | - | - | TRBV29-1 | CSVAESNSNQPQHF | TGCAGCGTTGCCGAGTCAAATAGCAATCAGCCCCAGCATTTT
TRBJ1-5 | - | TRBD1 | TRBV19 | CASSIRGQGRGNQPQHF | TGTGCCAGTAGTATCAGGGGACAGGGAAGGGGCAATCAGCCCCAGCATTTT
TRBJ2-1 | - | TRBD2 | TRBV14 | CASRLSGREDEQFF | TGTGCCAGCAGGCTTAGCGGGAGGGAAGATGAGCAGTTCTTC
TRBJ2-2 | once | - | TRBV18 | CASSPSLNTGELFF | TGTGCCAGCTCACCGAGTTTGAACACCGGGGAGCTGTTTTTT
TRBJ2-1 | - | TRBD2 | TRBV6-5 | CASSSTSGGRNEQFF | TGTGCCAGCAGTTCGACTAGCGGCGGACGTAATGAGCAGTTCTTC
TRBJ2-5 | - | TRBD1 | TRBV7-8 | CASSTTAGTGKETQYF | TGTGCCAGCAGCACCACGGCCGGGACAGGGAAAGAGACCCAGTACTTC
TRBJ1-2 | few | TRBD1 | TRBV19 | CASTDLDRGNYGYTF | TGTGCCAGTACCGACCTGGACAGGGGAAACTATGGCTACACCTTC
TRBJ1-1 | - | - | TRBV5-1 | CASSLDSLNTEAFF | TGCGCCAGCAGCTTGGACAGTTTGAACACTGAAGCTTTCTTT
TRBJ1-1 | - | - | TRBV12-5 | CASGLTGNTEAFF | TGTGCTAGTGGTTTGACAGGGAACACTGAAGCTTTCTTT
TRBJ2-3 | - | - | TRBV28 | CASSLGPSTDTQYF | TGTGCCAGCAGTTTAGGGCCGAGCACAGATACGCAGTATTTT
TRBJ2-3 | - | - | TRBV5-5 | CASTLGRDYTDTQYF | TGTGCCAGCACCCTTGGCCGAGACTACACAGATACGCAGTATTTT
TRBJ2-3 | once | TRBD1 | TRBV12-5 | CASGLAGGRADTQYF | TGTGCTAGTGGTTTGGCAGGGGGCCGTGCAGATACGCAGTATTTT
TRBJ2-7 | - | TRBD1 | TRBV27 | CASRKEDRAGEQYF | TGTGCCAGCAGAAAAGAGGACAGGGCAGGCGAGCAGTACTTC
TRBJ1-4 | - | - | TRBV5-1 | CASSLGGLNEKLFF | TGCGCCAGCAGCTTGGGAGGACTGAATGAAAAACTGTTTTTT
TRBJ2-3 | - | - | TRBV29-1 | CSPRVGTDTQYF | TGCAGTCCCCGAGTGGGCACAGATACGCAGTATTTT
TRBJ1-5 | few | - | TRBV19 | CASRQGRGPPQHF | TGTGCCAGTAGGCAAGGGCGGGGGCCGCCCCAGCATTTT
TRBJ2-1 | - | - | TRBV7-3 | CASSLLGAGEQFF | TGTGCCAGCAGCTTATTGGGGGCGGGTGAGCAGTTCTTC
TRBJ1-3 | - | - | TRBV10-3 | CAISLATGRGGNTIYF | TGTGCCATCAGCCTTGCGACAGGTAGAGGAGGAAACACCATATATTTT
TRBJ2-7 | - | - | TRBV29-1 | CSGGQTYEQYF | TGCAGCGGAGGACAGACCTACGAGCAGTACTTC
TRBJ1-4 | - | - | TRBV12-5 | CASGLGTRFNEKLFF | TGTGCTAGTGGTTTGGGGACACGGTTTAATGAAAAACTGTTTTTT